The 8 T cell receptor beta chains presented below share a single source sample, sequenced in a study of Ad26.COV2.S vaccination and SARS-CoV-2 variants (dated by TCRdb to 2020 to 2023). According to the study, the label for this sample's time point signals: individuals recovered from natural SARS-CoV-2 infection. Library creation used the immunoSEQ multiplex PCR assay. As stored in TCRdb, this immuneACCESS dataset retains in-frame rearrangements with V and J assigned. A fraction of the clones does not appear; measured against another copy, unresolved V genes explain less than half of the discrepancy, and the remainder lacks a known reason. Present in this sample are around 100,000 clones, less than 85% of which were seen just once. Jointly, the top ten make up roughly 15% of the sample. The sample here was peripheral blood, taken after recovery from COVID-19. These receptors were collected from a human donor who had recovered from COVID-19.

The chain has TRBV5-1 and TRBJ2-2; D is possibly TRBD1 (5 bases). CDR3 size: 14 residues. Trimming stripped 3 bases from V and 2 bases from J, with 8 bases between. Germline V lookup: CDR1 SGHRS, CDR2 YFSETQ. Written as DNA, the CDR3 is TGCGCCAGCAGCTCCACAGGAAACACCGGGGAGCTGTTTTTT. This sequence encodes CASSSTGNTGELFF.

Details on this clone: The limits of the CDR3 on the DNA are not certain, so only TCRdb's listed CDR3 is given. The genes are TRBV20-1 and TRBJ2-7; the table calls TRBD2, which could not be checked here. Germline CDR1 reads DFQATT; CDR2 reads SNEGSKA (reference sequence). The CDR3 totals 15 residues, both ends included. Here the CDR3 reads CSASTSGGRGYEQYF.

This chain joins TRBV11-2 and TRBJ2-6; no clear D gene. V lost 4 bases and J lost 0, with 16 bases in between. CDR3 length: 18 amino acids. Germline-derived CDR1 and CDR2 are SGHAT and FQNNGV. The CDR3 sequence is CASSSYTAATSGANVLTF. The CDR3 DNA is TGTGCCAGCAGCTCTTACACGGCCGCCACCTCTGGGGCCAACGTCCTGACTTTC.

The chain combines TRBV5-4 with TRBJ1-1, with TRBD1 as a possible D gene (6 bases). V dropped 3 bases and J dropped 1 base, with 10 bases sitting between them. Per germline, CDR1 SGHNT and CDR2 YYREEE (reference sequence). CDR3 length: 14 amino acids. In nucleotides, the CDR3 is TGTGCCAGCAGCTCCGGACAGTCGAACACTGAAGCTTTCTTT. Protein: CASSSGQSNTEAFF.

As regards this clone: The junction differs from germline at one of its ends, possibly a read error. The genes are TRBV27 and TRBJ1-1; a possible D gene is TRBD1 (5 bases). The CDR3 contains 13 residues. Germline CDR1 and CDR2: MNHEY and SMNVEV (reference sequence). The CDR3 loop reads CASSRGGSGVEAF. In nucleotides, the CDR3 is TGTGCCAGCAGTCGGGGCGGATCCGGGGTTGAAGCTTTC.

The chain joins TRBV29-1 to TRBJ1-2, with TRBD1 matching over 8 bases. This CDR3 region has 16 residues. Germline CDR1 SQVTM, CDR2 ANQGSEA. J gave up 1 base and V 0 bases, and 7 bases lay outside the gene matches. CDR3 sequence (DNA): TGCAGCGTTGAAGATTCGACAGGGGAAAGTAACTATGGCTACACCTTC. Translation: CSVEDSTGESNYGYTF.

As concerns this clone: In the same sample, other DNA sequences code for this CDR3. The chain is built from TRBV6-5 and TRBJ2-3; D not resolved. Trimming removed 6 bases at V and 0 bases at J, with 4 bases between. In germline, CDR1 is MNHEY, CDR2 SVGAGI. The CDR3 has 12 residues. In nucleotides, the CDR3 is TGTGCCAGCAGGGCCAGCACAGATACGCAGTATTTT. Protein product: CASRASTDTQYF.

CDR3 sequence: CASSQDAGGVTDTQYF. In DNA, the CDR3 is TGCGCCAGCAGCCAAGATGCGGGAGGGGTCACAGATACGCAGTATTTT. The chain carries TRBV4-1 and TRBJ2-3; 9 positions match TRBD2. J gave up 2 bases and V 0 bases, and 3 bases lay outside the gene matches. This CDR3 has 16 amino acids. In germline, CDR1 is MGHRA, CDR2 YSYEKL.